Presented here are 16 T cell receptor beta chains from one specimen sequenced in a study of shared clonotypes between healthy human individuals. TCRdb's table, derived via immunoSEQ multiplex PCR, lists solely in-frame clones and lacks some. This sample has over 400,000 clones; roughly 80% occur once, and the top ten carry 9.5% to 15%. The sequenced material came from PBMCs. These receptors originate from a woman aged 40-49 years in good health. Some clones in this sample may be carry-over from other donors' samples.

V is TRBV19 and J is TRBJ1-3; D is perhaps TRBD1 (5 bases). The germline CDR1 and CDR2 sequences are LNHDA and SQIVND (reference sequence). This CDR3 is built from 15 residues. Trimming pared 10 bases from V and 0 bases from J, leaving 16 bases between. The CDR3 DNA sequence: TGTGCCACCGTGGGGCAAGTTATCTCTGGAAACACCATATATTTT. Translation: CATVGQVISGNTIYF.

This sequence joins TRBV13 and TRBJ1-2; D is uncertain. Trimming pared 5 bases from V and 11 bases from J, leaving 24 bases between. The V gene's germline CDR1 is PRHDT and CDR2 FYEKMQ (reference sequence). The CDR3 covers 15 residues. This chain's CDR3 is CASSTQYVAASDYTF. The CDR3 nucleotides are TGTGCCAGCAGCACCCAATACGTGGCAGCCTCAGATTACACCTTC.

CDR3 sequence reads: CASSQDGTYEQYF. The CDR3 DNA reads as TGTGCCAGCAGCCAAGATGGGACGTACGAGCAGTACTTC. This chain connects TRBV4-2 to TRBJ2-7; D assignment may be TRBD1 or TRBD2 (5 bases each). The CDR3 has 13 residues. V gave up 0 bases and J gave up 4 bases, with 7 bases separating them. The germline V gene has CDR1 LGHNA and CDR2 YNFKEQ.

Note on this clone: It is likely a read error: a sequence one base away is far more abundant. This specimen includes other DNA sequences encoding the same CDR3. The chain employs TRBV4-1 and TRBJ2-2; 13 bases line up with TRBD2. CDR3 length: 17 residues. The germline V gene has CDR1 MGHRA and CDR2 YSYEKL. This CDR3 reads CASSPLTSGRNTGELFF. The CDR3 region has the DNA TGCGCCAGCAGCCCCCTGACTAGCGGGAGGAACACCGGTGAGCTGTTTTTT.

V gene TRBV28 combines with J gene TRBJ2-5; the match to TRBD2 covers 8 bases. The trim removed 1 base at V and 5 bases at J, leaving 6 bases unmatched. Germline values: CDR1 MDHEN, CDR2 SYDVKM. CDR3 length: 15 amino acids. This CDR3 is CASSLYTAGGETQYF. In DNA, the CDR3 is TGTGCCAGCAGTTTATATACCGCGGGAGGTGAGACCCAGTACTTC.

This clone was seen at least ten times. Other nucleotide sequences in the sample specify the same CDR3. The V and J genes are TRBV18 and TRBJ2-7; perhaps D is TRBD1 or TRBD2 (5 bases each). From germline, CDR1 is KGHSH and CDR2 LQKENI. V was shortened by 3 bases and J by 6 bases, with 18 bases between the two germline ends. This CDR3 has 15 amino acids. The CDR3 loop is CASSPPGRQMGEQYF. For the CDR3, the DNA is TGTGCCAGCTCACCCCCGGGACGGCAGATGGGCGAGCAGTACTTC.

Concerning this clone itself: A far more abundant clone sits one base away, making this likely a read error. CDR3: CASRPRGGTDTEAFF. CDR3 coding DNA: TGTGCCAGCAGGCCAAGAGGGGGGACGGACACTGAAGCTTTCTTT. V usage is TRBV25-1 and J usage is TRBJ1-1, with a tentative D call TRBD1 (6 bases). From germline, CDR1 is MGHDK and CDR2 SYGVNS. Deletions cut 6 bases from V and 3 bases from J, with 17 bases between. The length of the CDR3 is 15 residues. Full variable domain (rest looked up from reference TRBV25-1 and TRBJ1-1): EADIYQTPRYLVIGTGKKITLECSQTMGHDKMYWYQQDPGMELHLIHYSYGVNSTEKGDLSSESTVSRIRTEHFPLTLESARPSHTSQYLCASRPRGGTDTEAFFGQGTRLTVV.

J is TRBJ1-1 and V is TRBV5-1, with D unclear. V shed 4 bases and J shed 5 bases, with 12 bases lying between them. The CDR3 length is 13 residues. Germline assignment: CDR1 SGHRS and CDR2 YFSETQ. The CDR3, as DNA: TGCGCCAGCAGCACGGGTGTCAGGACTGAAGCTTTCTTT. Amino acids: CASSTGVRTEAFF.

Worth noting for this clone: A single base is all that separates this from a far larger clone, so a read error is likely. This CDR3 is missing its conserved last phenylalanine or tryptophan, likely due to a read error. The CDR3 DNA is TGTGCCAGCAGTGAAGCAGTGGAGCAATACGAGCAGTACTTA. Its protein product is CASSEAVEQYEQYL. The J gene is TRBJ2-7, the V gene TRBV2; D unresolved. The CDR3 sequence is 14 residues long. V shed 0 bases and J shed 4 bases, with 10 bases lying between them. CDR1 and CDR2 from the germline V gene are SNHLY and FYNNEI.

The rearrangement joins TRBV4-3 to TRBJ2-7; perhaps TRBD1 as D (6 bases). CDR1 and CDR2 (germline): LGHNA, YSLEER. The CDR3 consists of 15 residues. V was trimmed by 0 bases and J by 5 bases, leaving 14 bases between them. CDR3 DNA: TGCGCCAGCAGCCAAGATAAGGGGGTGCCCCACGAGCAGTACTTC. Translated: CASSQDKGVPHEQYF.

The V and J genes are TRBV11-3 and TRBJ2-2; tentatively, D is TRBD2 (6 bases). The CDR3 is 14 residues long. Deletions cut 1 base from V and 3 bases from J, with 6 bases between. Germline values: CDR1 SGHNT, CDR2 YENEEA. The chain's CDR3 is CASSLGGDTGELFF. The CDR3, as DNA: TGTGCCAGCAGCTTAGGGGGGGACACCGGGGAGCTGTTTTTT.

The table lists this clone with a count of one. The chain recombines TRBV5-1 with TRBJ2-7, with D maybe TRBD1 (6 bases). There are 17 residues in the CDR3. Trimming took 1 base from V and 2 from J, leaving 19 bases between them. Germline lookup yields CDR1 SGHRS and CDR2 YFSETQ. CDR3 nucleotide sequence: TGCGCCAGCAGCTTGTTCGGCAGGACAGCGCCTACCTACGAGCAGTACTTC. Translated: CASSLFGRTAPTYEQYF.

Turning to this clone: One base separates it from a far larger clone, so it is likely a read error. This chain uses TRBV29-1 with TRBJ2-5; D is possibly TRBD1 (5 bases). The DNA end favors TRBJ2-7, so the J call may be wrong. The CDR3 runs to 15 residues. Germline V gene data show CDR1 as SQVTM and CDR2 as ANQGSEA. The chain's CDR3 is CSVESVGAASYEQYF. CDR3 sequence (DNA): TGCAGCGTTGAAAGTGTAGGGGCCGCCTCCTACGAGCAGTACTTC.

The chain joins TRBV10-3 to TRBJ1-2, with TRBD1 identical over 10 bases. With V trimmed by 10 bases and J by 0 bases, 17 bases remained unmatched. This CDR3 has 18 residues. CDR1 is ENHRY, CDR2 SYGVKD, per germline. As DNA, the CDR3 is TGTGCCACCCGCCGTTTGGGGACAGGGGCGATCTCTAACTATGGCTACACCTTC. Protein sequence: CATRRLGTGAISNYGYTF.

This sequence joins TRBV10-3 and TRBJ2-2, with a possible D match to TRBD2 (5 bases). Trimming took off 4 bases at V and 10 bases at J, with 16 bases between the two ends. The CDR3 length is 14 residues. CDR1 is ENHRY and CDR2 is SYGVKD in the germline V gene. For the CDR3, the DNA is TGTGCCATCAGTGTTGGCGGGTTGGGCGTGGAGCTGTTTTTT. Amino acid sequence: CAISVGGLGVELFF.

This clone was seen just once. This likely reflects a read error, since a far larger clone is one base away. Distinct nucleotide sequences in the sample also encode this CDR3. CDR3 DNA sequence: TGTGCCAGCAGTGCGGTATTAGCGGGAGTTGACGAGCAGTACTTT. Translated, it gives CASSAVLAGVDEQYF. The genes are TRBV6-4 and TRBJ2-7; 9 nucleotides align to TRBD2. Germline values: CDR1 MRHNA, CDR2 SNTAGT. This CDR3 comprises 15 residues.